The present entry profiles one TCR beta chain with its context. Its matching antigen is unknown. CDR3 length equals 15 residues. V shed 5 bases and J 2 bases; nucleotides not matched to a gene: 4. Germline CDR1 and CDR2: ENHRY and SYGVKD. When sampled, the donors appeared nominally healthy, though they likely had unrecorded immune exposures. This PCR relied on a set of 60 Vbeta primers and 13 Jbeta primers. The repertoire was sequenced with immunoSEQ multiplex PCR; TCRdb's copy has only in-frame clones and lacks some. The table has under 200,000 clones, 70% to 80% seen once; the top ten hold about 2%. The data were obtained in a study of cytomegalovirus exposure and HLA in healthy donors. Overall study findings and caveats: Follow-up analysis later connected one missense variant in DCLRE1C with trimming of TCR beta V- and J-genes. Listed as cytomegalovirus-associated were over 150 TCR beta chains.

Sequences were obtained from PBMCs. This chain joins TRBV10-3 and TRBJ1-3; 9 bases match TRBD1. This receptor was obtained from a woman aged 25 to 39 in good health and CMV-seropositive. Here the CDR3 DNA reads TGTGCCATCAGTCCGGGACAGGGACCTGGAAACACCATATATTTT. Translating gives CAISPGQGPGNTIYF.